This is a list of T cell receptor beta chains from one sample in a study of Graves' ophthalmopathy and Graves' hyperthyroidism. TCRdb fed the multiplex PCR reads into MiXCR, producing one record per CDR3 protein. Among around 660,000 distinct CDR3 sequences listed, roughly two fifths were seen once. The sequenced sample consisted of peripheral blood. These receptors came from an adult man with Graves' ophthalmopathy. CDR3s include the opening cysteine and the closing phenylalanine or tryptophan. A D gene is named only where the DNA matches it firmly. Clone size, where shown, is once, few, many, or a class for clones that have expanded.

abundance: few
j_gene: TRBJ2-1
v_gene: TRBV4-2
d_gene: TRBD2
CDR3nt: TGTGCCAGCAGCCAATCGGTCAGCGGGGGTACCTACAATGAGCAGTTCTTC
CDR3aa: CASSQSVSGGTYNEQFF

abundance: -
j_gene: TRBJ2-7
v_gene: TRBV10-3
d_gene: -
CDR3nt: TGTGCCAGCAGTTACTTCCGGAAGGCTTACGAGCAGTACTTC
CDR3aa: CASSYFRKAYEQYF

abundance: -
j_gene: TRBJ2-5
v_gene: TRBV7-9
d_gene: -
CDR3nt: TGTGCCAGCAGCGTTGTTGTCTGGGAGCAGACCCAGTACTTC
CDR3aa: CASSVVVWEQTQYF

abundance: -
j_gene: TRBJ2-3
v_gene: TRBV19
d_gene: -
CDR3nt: TGTGCCAGTAGTATAGTATCTAATCAGCCCCAGTATTTT
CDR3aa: CASSIVSNQPQYF

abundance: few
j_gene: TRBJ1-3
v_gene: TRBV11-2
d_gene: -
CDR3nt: TGTGCCAGCAGCCCAGAATTCTCTGGAAACACCATATATTTT
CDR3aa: CASSPEFSGNTIYF

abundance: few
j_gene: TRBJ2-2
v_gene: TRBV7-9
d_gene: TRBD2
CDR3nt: TGTGCCAGCAGCCTCATAGCGGGAACTGGCGCCGGGGAGCTGTTTTTT
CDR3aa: CASSLIAGTGAGELFF

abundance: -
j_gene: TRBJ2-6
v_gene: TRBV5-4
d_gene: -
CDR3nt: TGTGCCAGCAGCGTTGCGGGTGAGACCGGGGCCAACGTCCTGACTTTC
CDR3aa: CASSVAGETGANVLTF

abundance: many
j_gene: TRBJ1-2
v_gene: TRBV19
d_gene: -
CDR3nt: TGTGCCAGTACTCCGTCCGGAAACTATGGCTACACCTTC
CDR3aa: CASTPSGNYGYTF

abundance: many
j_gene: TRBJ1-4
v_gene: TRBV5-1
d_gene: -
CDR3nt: TGCGCCAGCAGAGGAGAGGGACGAAAACTGTTTTTT
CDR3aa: CASRGEGRKLFF

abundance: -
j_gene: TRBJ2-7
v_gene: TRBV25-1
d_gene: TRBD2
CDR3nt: TGTGCCAGCAGTGGCTCAGGGGTACCTAGCGGGAGGAGTTACGAGCAGTACTTC
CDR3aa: CASSGSGVPSGRSYEQYF

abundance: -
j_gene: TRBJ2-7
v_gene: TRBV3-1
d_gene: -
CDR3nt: TGTGCCAGCAGCCAGCGAGGCAGGGGCCCCTACGAGCAGTACTTC
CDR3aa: CASSQRGRGPYEQYF

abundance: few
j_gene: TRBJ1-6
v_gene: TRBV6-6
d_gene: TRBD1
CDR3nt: TGTGCCAGCAGGTTGACAGGGGGGTTCTCACCCCTCCACTTT
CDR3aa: CASRLTGGFSPLHF

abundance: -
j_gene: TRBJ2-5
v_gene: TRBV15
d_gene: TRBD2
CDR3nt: TGTGCCACCAGCAGTCCGCCGGGAGGGCAAGAGACCCAGTACTTC
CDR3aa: CATSSPPGGQETQYF

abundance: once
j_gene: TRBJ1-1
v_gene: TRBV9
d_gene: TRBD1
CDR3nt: TGTGCCAGCAGCGTGACAGGGATCACTGAAGCTTTCTTT
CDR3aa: CASSVTGITEAFF

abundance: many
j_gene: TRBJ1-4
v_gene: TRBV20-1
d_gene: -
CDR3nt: TGCAGTGCTAAAGACAGGACTGAAAAACTGTTTTTT
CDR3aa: CSAKDRTEKLFF

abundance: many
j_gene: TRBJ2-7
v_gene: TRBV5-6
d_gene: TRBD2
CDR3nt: TGTGCCAGCAGCTTGGCCTTGCGGGAGGCCGCCTACGAGCAGTACTTC
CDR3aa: CASSLALREAAYEQYF

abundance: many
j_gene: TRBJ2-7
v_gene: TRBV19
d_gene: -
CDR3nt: TGTGCCAGTAGTCCAGACAGTGGGTTTTACGAGCAGTACTTC
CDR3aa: CASSPDSGFYEQYF

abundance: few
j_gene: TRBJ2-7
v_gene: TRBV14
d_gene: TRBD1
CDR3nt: TGTGCCAGCAGCCAAGTGGGACAGGGGTTCTACGAGCAGTACTTC
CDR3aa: CASSQVGQGFYEQYF

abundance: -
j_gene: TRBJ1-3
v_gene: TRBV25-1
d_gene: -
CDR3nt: TGTGCTAGAGTGGCCGGGACTGGAAACACCATATATTTT
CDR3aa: CARVAGTGNTIYF

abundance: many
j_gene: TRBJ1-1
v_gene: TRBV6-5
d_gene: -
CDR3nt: TGTGCCAGCAGACGTAGCGAGAACACTGAAGCTTTCTTT
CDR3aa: CASRRSENTEAFF

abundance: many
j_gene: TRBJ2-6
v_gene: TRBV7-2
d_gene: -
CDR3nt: TGTGCCAGCAGCTCGTACAGGAACTCTGGGGCCAACGTCCTGACTTTC
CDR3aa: CASSSYRNSGANVLTF

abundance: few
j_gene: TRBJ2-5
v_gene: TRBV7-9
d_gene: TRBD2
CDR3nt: TGCGCCAGCAGCCAACCCCGCGGGGGGACCCAGTACTTC
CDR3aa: CASSQPRGGTQYF

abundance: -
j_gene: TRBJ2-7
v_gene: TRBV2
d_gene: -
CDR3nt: TGTGCCAGCAGTTTATCGTCCAGTTCCCTCCCCTCAAGCGAGCAGTACTTC
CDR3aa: CASSLSSSSLPSSEQYF

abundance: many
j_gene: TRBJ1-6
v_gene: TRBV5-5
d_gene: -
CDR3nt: TGTGCCAGCGGCCCGAGGGCCGGTAATTCACCCCTCCACTTT
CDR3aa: CASGPRAGNSPLHF

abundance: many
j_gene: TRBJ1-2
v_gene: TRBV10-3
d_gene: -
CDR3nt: TGTGCCATCAGTGATCCCGAACCAGGGCGGGATATCTATGGCTACACCTTC
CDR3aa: CAISDPEPGRDIYGYTF

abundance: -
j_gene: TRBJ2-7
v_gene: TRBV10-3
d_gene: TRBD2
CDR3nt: TGTGCCATCAGTTCGGGACTAGCAGTCTACGAGCAGTACTTC
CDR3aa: CAISSGLAVYEQYF

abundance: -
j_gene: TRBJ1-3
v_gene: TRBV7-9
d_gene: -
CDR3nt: TGTGCCAGCAGCACGGGGTTCGTCGGAAACACCATATATTTT
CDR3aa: CASSTGFVGNTIYF

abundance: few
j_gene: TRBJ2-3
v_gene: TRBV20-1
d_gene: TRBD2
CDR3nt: TGCAGTGCTCTCGGGGGGGCAGATACGCAGTATTTT
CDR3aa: CSALGGADTQYF

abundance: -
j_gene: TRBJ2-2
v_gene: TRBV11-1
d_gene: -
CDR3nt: TGTGCTAGAGATGTCACCGGGGAGCTGTTTTTT
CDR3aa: CARDVTGELFF

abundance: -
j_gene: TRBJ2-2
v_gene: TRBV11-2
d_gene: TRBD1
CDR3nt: TGTGCCAGCAGGCAAGACAGGGGGGGTGGGTCCGGGGAGCTGTTTTTT
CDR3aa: CASRQDRGGGSGELFF

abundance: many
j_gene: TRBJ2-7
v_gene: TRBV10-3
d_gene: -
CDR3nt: TGTGCCATCAGCTCCGGGACAAGGGCATCCTACGAGCAGTACTTC
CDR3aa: CAISSGTRASYEQYF

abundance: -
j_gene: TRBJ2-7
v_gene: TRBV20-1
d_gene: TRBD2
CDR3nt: TGCAGTGCCCAAAGGGCGGGAGGAAAAAGGGAGCAGTACTTC
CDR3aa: CSAQRAGGKREQYF

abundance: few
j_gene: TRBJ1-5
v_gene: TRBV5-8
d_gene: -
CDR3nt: TGTGCCAGCAGCTTGGCGCCGCGAGGGCCGGTACAGCCCCAGCATTTT
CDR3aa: CASSLAPRGPVQPQHF

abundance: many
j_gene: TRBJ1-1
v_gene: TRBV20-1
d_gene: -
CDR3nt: TGCAGTGAATCCTCATCCGGTGGAACTGAAGCTTTCTTT
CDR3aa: CSESSSGGTEAFF

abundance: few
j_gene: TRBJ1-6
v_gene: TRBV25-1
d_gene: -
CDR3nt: TGTGCCAGCAGTTTACCCGGGGCGGGGAAGAATTCACCCCTCCACTTT
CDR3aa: CASSLPGAGKNSPLHF

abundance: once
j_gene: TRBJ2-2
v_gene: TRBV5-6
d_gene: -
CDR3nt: TGTGCCAGCAGCTTGGCCAAGGGATTAAACACCGGGGAGCTGTTTTTT
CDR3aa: CASSLAKGLNTGELFF

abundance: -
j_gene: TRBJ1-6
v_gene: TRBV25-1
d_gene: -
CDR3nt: TGTGCCAGCAGCCAACATTCCGGGACACGGAATTCACCCCTCCACTTT
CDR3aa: CASSQHSGTRNSPLHF

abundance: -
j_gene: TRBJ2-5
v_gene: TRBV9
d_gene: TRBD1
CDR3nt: TGTGCCAGCAGCGTAGGGGGGACAGGGGCGACCCAAGAGACCCAGTACTTC
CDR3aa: CASSVGGTGATQETQYF